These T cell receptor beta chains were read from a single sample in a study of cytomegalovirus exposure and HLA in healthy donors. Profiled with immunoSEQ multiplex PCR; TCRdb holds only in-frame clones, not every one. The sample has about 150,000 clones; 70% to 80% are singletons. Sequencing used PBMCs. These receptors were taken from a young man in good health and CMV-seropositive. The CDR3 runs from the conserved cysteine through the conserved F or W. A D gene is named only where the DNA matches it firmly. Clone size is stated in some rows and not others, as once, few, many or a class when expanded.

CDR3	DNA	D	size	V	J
CASIHESTYEQYF	TGTGCCAGCATCCACGAGTCCACCTACGAGCAGTACTTC	NA	NA	TRBV6-5	TRBJ2-7
CASSAVLVGVNDEKLFF	TGTGCCAGCAGCGCGGTGCTGGTAGGTGTGAATGATGAAAAACTGTTTTTT	NA	NA	TRBV21-1	TRBJ1-4
CASSILPTRENDNEQFF	TGTGCCAGTAGTATCCTCCCGACAAGGGAGAACGACAATGAGCAGTTCTTC	NA	NA	TRBV19	TRBJ2-1
CASRGLSSYNEQFF	TGTGCCAGCAGAGGACTGAGCTCCTACAATGAGCAGTTCTTC	NA	NA	TRBV6-5	TRBJ2-1
CASSPAWAGEQYF	TGTGCCAGCAGCCCCGCATGGGCTGGCGAGCAGTACTTC	NA	NA	TRBV9	TRBJ2-7
CASSLTGVVSGNTIYF	TGTGCCAGCAGCCTCACAGGGGTTGTTTCCGGAAACACCATATATTTT	TRBD1	NA	TRBV9	TRBJ1-3
CAISESGLAGLTDTQYF	TGTGCCATCAGTGAGTCGGGACTAGCGGGACTCACAGATACGCAGTATTTT	TRBD2	NA	TRBV10-3	TRBJ2-3
CASSLRQYGYTF	TGTGCCAGCAGCCTCCGACAGTATGGCTACACCTTC	NA	NA	TRBV7-9	TRBJ1-2
CASSHGGIYTGELFF	TGTGCCAGCTCCCACGGAGGGATTTACACCGGGGAGCTGTTTTTT	NA	NA	TRBV28	TRBJ2-2
CASTSEGPRTGKAFF	TGTGCCAGCACCTCAGAGGGCCCCCGCACCGGGAAAGCTTTCTTT	NA	NA	TRBV6-1	TRBJ1-1
CATSRGVGTREETQYF	TGTGCCACCAGCAGGGGGGTAGGGACTAGGGAAGAGACCCAGTACTTC	TRBD2	NA	TRBV15	TRBJ2-5
CASSQESRGTEAFF	TGCGCCAGCAGCCAAGAGTCTAGGGGCACTGAAGCTTTCTTT	NA	NA	TRBV4-3	TRBJ1-1
CAWSLGQVYEQYF	TGTGCCTGGAGTCTGGGACAGGTATACGAGCAGTACTTC	TRBD1	NA	TRBV30	TRBJ2-7
CSANVGVGYTF	TGCAGTGCAAACGTAGGGGTTGGCTACACCTTC	NA	NA	TRBV20-1	TRBJ1-2
CASSQSQGGQGYNSPLHF	TGCGCCAGCAGCCAAAGCCAGGGAGGACAGGGTTATAATTCACCCCTCCACTTT	TRBD1	NA	TRBV4-3	TRBJ1-6
CSALGGTDNYGYTF	TGCAGCGCCCTCGGCGGGACAGATAACTATGGCTACACCTTC	TRBD1	NA	TRBV29-1	TRBJ1-2
CASSPGSGANVLTF	TGTGCCAGCAGCCCCGGGTCTGGGGCCAACGTCCTGACTTTC	NA	NA	TRBV7-8	TRBJ2-6
CASSYGRGSNQPQHF	TGTGCCAGCAGTTACGGCAGGGGAAGTAATCAGCCCCAGCATTTT	NA	NA	TRBV6-5	TRBJ1-5
CASSQVGLTGNTEAFF	TGCGCCAGCAGCCAAGTGGGTTTAACGGGTAACACTGAAGCTTTCTTT	NA	NA	TRBV4-1	TRBJ1-1
CSVGEMVPGELFF	TGCAGCGTGGGAGAGATGGTCCCCGGGGAGCTGTTTTTT	NA	NA	TRBV29-1	TRBJ2-2
CASSLTGGSYEQYF	TGTGCCAGCAGCCTTACAGGGGGCTCCTACGAGCAGTACTTC	TRBD1	NA	TRBV7-2	TRBJ2-7
CASSDSGGLDLSTDTQYF	TGTGCCAGCAGCGATAGCGGGGGTCTCGACCTATCCACAGATACGCAGTATTTT	TRBD2	NA	TRBV5-6	TRBJ2-3
CSARAGGIYEQYF	TGCAGCGCTCGAGCGGGAGGGATTTACGAGCAGTACTTC	TRBD2	NA	TRBV29-1	TRBJ2-7
CATSRDLVRVF	TGTGCCACCAGCAGAGATCTTGTGAGGGTCTTC	NA	NA	TRBV15	TRBJ2-1
CASSRMSGGAGETQYF	TGTGCCAGCAGCAGGATGAGCGGGGGGGCGGGAGAGACCCAGTACTTC	TRBD2	NA	TRBV9	TRBJ2-5
CSVEEGDSSYEQYF	TGCAGCGTTGAAGAAGGGGACAGCTCCTACGAGCAGTACTTC	TRBD1	NA	TRBV29-1	TRBJ2-7
CASSPTGTSGRGNTGELFF	TGCGCCAGCAGCCCAACCGGGACTAGCGGGAGAGGAAACACCGGGGAGCTGTTTTTT	TRBD2	NA	TRBV4-1	TRBJ2-2
CSVTSGYEQYF	TGCAGCGTGACTAGCGGCTACGAGCAGTACTTC	TRBD2	NA	TRBV29-1	TRBJ2-7
CATNLGGEDNSPLHF	TGCGCCACCAACTTAGGGGGTGAGGATAATTCACCCCTCCACTTT	NA	few	TRBV5-1	TRBJ1-6
CASSLEPGVNQPQHF	TGTGCCAGCAGCTTAGAGCCAGGGGTCAATCAGCCCCAGCATTTT	NA	NA	TRBV11-2	TRBJ1-5
CASSVGFARGTEAFF	TGTGCCAGCAGCGTAGGTTTCGCCAGGGGCACTGAAGCTTTCTTT	NA	NA	TRBV9	TRBJ1-1
CASSRTSGGSSYEQYF	TGTGCCAGCAGCCGGACTAGCGGGGGGAGCTCCTACGAGCAGTACTTC	TRBD2	NA	TRBV7-2	TRBJ2-7
CASSQGHPYEQYF	TGTGCCAGCAGTCAGGGACACCCCTACGAGCAGTACTTC	NA	NA	TRBV11-3	TRBJ2-7
CASSKLPGQGSYEQYF	TGTGCCAGCAGCAAGCTACCGGGACAGGGAAGCTACGAGCAGTACTTC	TRBD1	NA	TRBV7-9	TRBJ2-7
CASSLITRGPSASGGGHGVTQYF	TGTGCCAGCAGCTTAATCACCAGGGGCCCGTCGGCTAGCGGGGGGGGACATGGAGTGACCCAGTACTTC	TRBD2	NA	TRBV7-3	TRBJ2-5
CASSLQLAQYF	TGTGCCAGCAGCTTGCAACTCGCGCAGTACTTC	NA	NA	TRBV11-2	TRBJ2-7
CATSRDRGREKLFF	TGTGCCACCAGCAGAGACAGGGGGCGAGAAAAACTGTTTTTT	TRBD1	NA	TRBV15	TRBJ1-4
CASSEWVDRTYEQYF	TGTGCCAGCAGTGAATGGGTGGACAGAACCTACGAGCAGTACTTC	NA	NA	TRBV6-1	TRBJ2-7
CSVARDRDEQFF	TGCAGCGTTGCCCGGGACAGGGATGAGCAGTTCTTC	TRBD1	NA	TRBV29-1	TRBJ2-1
CASSIGGPAFF	TGTGCCAGTAGTATAGGGGGCCCAGCTTTCTTT	NA	once	TRBV19	TRBJ1-1
CASSPQGGNTEAFF	TGTGCCAGCTCACCCCAGGGAGGGAACACTGAAGCTTTCTTT	NA	NA	TRBV18	TRBJ1-1
CASSPTSMGGLHEQYF	TGTGCCAGCAGTCCAACCTCAATGGGGGGGCTACACGAGCAGTACTTC	NA	NA	TRBV27	TRBJ2-7
CAWTLGASGRSGNTGELFF	TGTGCCTGGACCCTTGGGGCTAGCGGGAGATCGGGGAACACCGGGGAGCTGTTTTTT	TRBD2	NA	TRBV30	TRBJ2-2